Following are 27 T cell receptor beta chains from one sample sequenced in a study of cytomegalovirus exposure and HLA in healthy donors. 13 Jbeta primers and 60 Vbeta primers were used for the PCR. Assay: immunoSEQ multiplex PCR; the TCRdb copy retains only in-frame clones and omits some. This sample's table reports about 160,000 clones. The sample consisted of PBMCs. These receptors were collected from a man aged 25-45 years in good health and CMV-seronegative.

The chain recombines TRBV6-5 with TRBJ2-5; D unresolved. Per germline, CDR1 MNHEY and CDR2 SVGAGI. This CDR3 contains 13 residues. Trimming took off 5 bases at V and 2 bases at J, with 9 bases between the two ends. CDR3 bases: TGTGCCAGCAGTCCTCCCGGGCAAGAGACCCAGTACTTC. Amino acid sequence: CASSPPGQETQYF.

The V and J genes are TRBV5-1 and TRBJ2-7; TRBD2 aligns across 7 bases. This CDR3 has 16 residues. V lost 1 base and J lost 0; bases outside the gene matches: 7. Germline CDR1 reads SGHRS; CDR2 reads YFSETQ. The CDR3 DNA sequence: TGCGCCAGCAGCTTGTCCCCGGGGAGGGGCTCCTACGAGCAGTACTTC. Its translation is CASSLSPGRGSYEQYF.

The V and J genes are TRBV13 and TRBJ2-1; D may be TRBD2 (5 bases). This CDR3 has 13 amino acids. The V gene lost 5 bases and the J gene lost 2 bases, with 7 bases spanning the gap. Germline CDR1 and CDR2: PRHDT and FYEKMQ (reference sequence). CDR3 region: CASSPRAYNEQFF. The CDR3 nucleotides read TGTGCCAGCAGCCCGAGGGCCTACAATGAGCAGTTCTTC.

The V and J genes are TRBV28 and TRBJ1-5, with unresolved D. Germline V gene data show CDR1 as MDHEN and CDR2 as SYDVKM. This CDR3 has 13 residues. Trimming took 6 bases from V and 7 from J, leaving 13 bases between them. The CDR3 loop reads CASSEGGGQPQHF. Written as DNA, the CDR3 is TGTGCCAGCAGCGAGGGAGGCGGCCAGCCCCAGCATTTT.

The chain uses TRBV7-3 and TRBJ2-1; TRBD2 matches 13 bases. CDR3 length: 15 residues. Germline assignment: CDR1 SGHTA and CDR2 FQGTGA. With 5 bases clipped from V and 10 bases from J, the junction kept 8 bases outside the gene matches. CDR3 DNA: TGTGCCAGCAGCCCGTGGACTAGCGGGAGACGAGAGCAGTTCTTC. Protein product: CASSPWTSGRREQFF.

The chain couples TRBV5-8 to TRBJ1-5; 7 bases fit TRBD1. This CDR3 has 15 amino acids. Germline lookup yields CDR1 SGHTS and CDR2 YDEGEE. The trim removed 2 bases at V and 4 bases at J, leaving 6 bases unmatched. The CDR3 DNA reads as TGTGCCAGCAGCTTAACGGGACAGCAGAATCAGCCCCAGCATTTT. Its translation: CASSLTGQQNQPQHF.

The chain combines TRBV6-1 with TRBJ2-2, with D perhaps matching TRBD1 (6 bases). The ends were cut back, 6 bases at V and 8 bases at J, with 19 bases in the middle. The CDR3 consists of 15 residues. The V gene's germline CDR1 is MNHNS and CDR2 SASEGT. The CDR3: CASSPTQGNPGELFF. The CDR3 DNA is TGTGCCAGCAGCCCAACACAGGGAAACCCTGGGGAGCTGTTTTTT.

V usage is TRBV5-8 and J usage is TRBJ2-5; a possible D gene is TRBD2 (5 bases). Germline V gives CDR1 SGHTS, CDR2 YDEGEE. The germline V and J ends were trimmed by 3 bases and 7 bases, with 16 bases remaining between them. CDR3 length: 14 residues. In DNA form, the CDR3 reads TGTGCCAGCAGCTCGGGTCCCCCCGGGATGACCCAGTACTTC. Residues: CASSSGPPGMTQYF.

This rearrangement joins TRBV27 to TRBJ1-1; D unclear. The CDR3 contains 12 residues. Germline V CDR1 and CDR2: MNHEY, SMNVEV (reference sequence). The V and J ends lost 4 bases and 9 bases respectively, with 12 bases between them. CDR3 nucleotide sequence: TGTGCCAGCAGTTCTGGGCCCGCCCAAGCTTTCTTT. The encoded protein is CASSSGPAQAFF.

The CDR3 sequence: CASTLQGSGNTEAFF. The CDR3 DNA follows: TGTGCCAGTACCCTTCAGGGATCAGGGAACACTGAAGCTTTCTTT. The chain employs TRBV19 and TRBJ1-1; TRBD1 is a possible D gene (5 bases). V lost 7 bases and J lost 1, with 16 bases in between. CDR3 length: 15 residues. Looked up from germline, CDR1 is LNHDA and CDR2 is SQIVND (reference sequence).

The gene calls are TRBV11-2 and TRBJ1-1, with 9 positions matching TRBD1. CDR1 and CDR2 from the germline V gene are SGHAT and FQNNGV. V lost 0 bases to trimming and J lost 12 bases; unmatched junction nucleotides: 11. The length of the CDR3 is 15 residues. The CDR3 DNA is TGTGCCAGCAGCTTAGAATCCGGGACAGGGTTTGAGACTTTCTTT. Translating gives CASSLESGTGFETFF.

V gene TRBV25-1 combines with J gene TRBJ1-2, with TRBD1 matching over 7 bases. This CDR3 is built from 13 residues. The germline CDR1 and CDR2 sequences are MGHDK and SYGVNS. V lost 2 bases and J lost 5; bases outside the gene matches: 2. The CDR3 DNA sequence: TGTGCCAGCAGTGAACAGGGGGTTTATGGCTACACCTTC. Its translation: CASSEQGVYGYTF.

The V and J genes are TRBV5-1 and TRBJ2-5, with unresolved D. CDR1 SGHRS and CDR2 YFSETQ come from the germline V gene. The CDR3 covers 13 residues. Trimming cost V 4 bases and J 2 bases, with 9 bases left between them. CDR3 coding DNA: TGCGCCAGCAGCCCATCAGTGCAAGAGACCCAGTACTTC. It specifies CASSPSVQETQYF.

CDR3: CASSMIQGRFGGYTF. CDR3 nucleotide sequence: TGTGCCAGTAGTATGATACAGGGAAGGTTCGGTGGCTACACCTTC. This chain links TRBV19 with TRBJ1-2; possibly TRBD1 for D (6 bases). Germline values: CDR1 LNHDA, CDR2 SQIVND (reference sequence). This CDR3 is 15 amino acids long. V lost 3 bases, J lost 7 bases, and 18 bases lay in between.

The genes are TRBV4-2 and TRBJ2-2; TRBD2 might be the D (6 bases). CDR1 LGHNA and CDR2 YNFKEQ come from the germline V gene. The CDR3 is made up of 19 amino acids. V was clipped by 2 bases and J by 7 bases, with 26 bases between them. CDR3 residues: CASSQSSAFGTPFLGELFF. The CDR3, as DNA: TGTGCCAGCAGCCAATCAAGTGCTTTCGGGACTCCCTTTCTCGGGGAGCTGTTTTTT.

The chain is built from TRBV6-1 and TRBJ2-1; the match to TRBD1 covers 8 bases. The CDR3 covers 14 residues. Germline trimming cut 4 bases from V and 3 bases from J; bases unmatched to any gene: 2. CDR1 is MNHNS, CDR2 SASEGT, per germline. In DNA, the CDR3 is TGTGCCAGCAGTGCAGGACAGGGCTACAATGAGCAGTTCTTC. Its translation: CASSAGQGYNEQFF.

As concerns this clone: Other DNA sequences from this sample encode an identical CDR3 as well. The gene calls are TRBV5-8 and TRBJ1-1, with D maybe TRBD1 (6 bases). With 1 base removed from V and 1 base from J, the gap between germline ends came to 17 bases. Germline assignment: CDR1 SGHTS and CDR2 YDEGEE. The CDR3 spans 17 residues. The CDR3 reads CASSLFTGGDQNTEAFF. As DNA, the CDR3 is TGTGCCAGCAGCTTGTTTACGGGGGGCGATCAGAACACTGAAGCTTTCTTT.

The chain recombines TRBV5-4 with TRBJ2-3; TRBD2 matches 9 bases. V shed 5 bases and J 2 bases; nucleotides not matched to a gene: 9. Germline CDR1 and CDR2: SGHNT and YYREEE (reference sequence). There are 16 residues in the CDR3. CDR3 DNA sequence: TGTGCCAGCAGAAGCCTCGGACTAGCGATCACAGATACGCAGTATTTT. It specifies CASRSLGLAITDTQYF.

This CDR3 is CASSGGDRVQPQHF. In DNA, the CDR3 is TGTGCCAGCAGCGGGGGGGACAGGGTTCAGCCCCAGCATTTT. The rearrangement joins TRBV5-8 to TRBJ1-5; 9 bases are a match to TRBD1. This CDR3 spans 14 amino acids. From germline, CDR1 is SGHTS and CDR2 YDEGEE. V shed 4 bases and J 6 bases; nucleotides not matched to a gene: 5.

This chain uses TRBV7-9 with TRBJ1-3; D not resolved. Germline V gene data show CDR1 as SEHNR and CDR2 as FQNEAQ (reference sequence). The CDR3 contains 13 residues. Trimming cost V 8 bases and J 6 bases, with 14 bases left between them. The CDR3 sequence: CASASTGANTIYF. As DNA, the CDR3 is TGTGCCAGCGCCTCGACCGGAGCAAACACCATATATTTT.

This chain joins TRBV29-1 and TRBJ1-5, with D perhaps matching TRBD1 (5 bases). CDR3 length equals 13 residues. Trimming stripped 4 bases from V and 5 bases from J, with 12 bases between. The V gene's germline CDR1 is SQVTM and CDR2 ANQGSEA. The CDR3 is CSVGGRPDQPQHF. The CDR3, as DNA: TGCAGCGTTGGGGGCAGGCCCGATCAGCCCCAGCATTTT.

The rearrangement joins TRBV6-1 to TRBJ2-7; D gene unclear. The CDR3 totals 16 residues. Germline V gene sequence: CDR1 MNHNS, CDR2 SASEGT. The germline V and J ends were trimmed by 0 bases and 1 base, with 13 bases remaining between them. In DNA form, the CDR3 reads TGTGCCAGCAGTGAAGCCGGGTCCCACCTTTCCTACGAGCAGTACTTC. Amino acid sequence: CASSEAGSHLSYEQYF.

J is TRBJ2-7 and V is TRBV6-5; 7 nucleotides agree with TRBD1. V was clipped by 0 bases and J by 3 bases; unmatched bases: 5. The CDR3 length is 15 residues. Per germline, CDR1 MNHEY and CDR2 SVGAGI. The CDR3 nucleotides read TGTGCCAGCAGTTACTCAAACCGGGACAGCTACGAGCAGTACTTC. Amino acid sequence: CASSYSNRDSYEQYF.

The rearrangement uses TRBV7-8 and TRBJ1-2; D call uncertain. The length of the CDR3 is 15 residues. V was pared by 5 bases and J by 7 bases, with 20 bases between. From germline, CDR1 is SGHVS and CDR2 FQNEAQ. CDR3 bases: TGTGCCAGCAGCCACTCCTCGGGTGTCCTAACTGGCTACACCTTC. Protein: CASSHSSGVLTGYTF.

The chain carries TRBV11-2 and TRBJ2-5, with D unclear. The J call is in doubt because the DNA end fits TRBJ2-7 better. Germline V gene data show CDR1 as SGHAT and CDR2 as FQNNGV. This CDR3 spans 15 amino acids. CDR3 residues: CASSPKTLHNYEQYF. The CDR3 DNA is TGTGCCAGCAGCCCCAAGACCCTTCATAACTACGAGCAGTACTTC.

The CDR3 is CASSLSPPQGYGNQPQHF. For the CDR3, the DNA is TGTGCCAGCTCACTCTCTCCACCACAGGGATATGGCAATCAGCCCCAGCATTTT. This chain links TRBV18 with TRBJ1-5; tentatively, D is TRBD1 (6 bases). V was pared by 4 bases and J by 2 bases, with 21 bases between. The CDR3 totals 18 residues. Germline lookup yields CDR1 KGHSH and CDR2 LQKENI.

The J gene is TRBJ1-1, the V gene TRBV7-3; a weak D match, TRBD1 (6 bases). CDR3 length: 13 amino acids. The V and J ends lost 6 bases and 5 bases respectively, with 13 bases between them. Germline-derived CDR1 and CDR2 are SGHTA and FQGTGA. The DNA for the CDR3 is TGTGCCAGCAGGTTCAAGGGGGGGACTGAAGCTTTCTTT. Residues: CASRFKGGTEAFF.